This TCR beta chain appears in the sequencing data of a study of T cell changes during pregnancy in multiple sclerosis. Germline CDR1 MGHRA, CDR2 YSYEKL. The CDR3 has 16 residues. The V and J ends lost 2 bases and 4 bases, in that order; junction bases with no gene match: 6. The repertoire was sequenced with immunoSEQ multiplex PCR; TCRdb's copy has only in-frame clones and lacks some. This table has about 68,000 clones, 91% appearing once. Sequences were derived from peripheral blood, sampled in the second trimester of pregnancy. The V gene is TRBV4-1, the J gene TRBJ2-1, with 9 bases aligning to TRBD2. The clonotype was recovered from a female donor with multiple sclerosis, enrolled in a pregnancy study. CDR3 sequence: CASSQQMTSGYNEQFF. CDR3 DNA sequence: TGCGCCAGCAGCCAACAGATGACTAGCGGATACAATGAGCAGTTCTTC.